What follows are 15 T cell receptor beta chains derived from one specimen sequenced in a study of blood T cells in healthy people across ages. Using a J-beta primer mix together with a sample-barcoded 5' primer, a second PCR was run for roughly 6 to 12 cycles. TCRdb processed the 5' RACE reads anew with MiXCR; each CDR3 protein has one entry. The sample contains roughly 1,500,000 distinct CDR3 sequences, roughly 30% of which appear only once. The sequenced material came from blood. The receptors shown here come from a woman in her thirties in good health.

In its sample, this clonotype was seen many times. This chain joins TRBV24-1 and TRBJ2-7; either TRBD1 or TRBD2 may fit D (5 bases each). Germline V gene data show CDR1 as KGHDR and CDR2 as SFDVKD. Trimming took off 9 bases at V and 6 bases at J, with 23 bases between the two ends. The CDR3 extends over 15 amino acids. CDR3 loop: CATGKRGREFCEQYF. DNA of the CDR3: TGTGCCACCGGCAAACGGGGCAGGGAGTTTTGCGAGCAGTACTTC.

V and J are TRBV3-1 and TRBJ1-2; a possible D gene is TRBD1 (6 bases). The germline CDR1 and CDR2 sequences are LGHDT and YNNKEL (reference sequence). V shed 3 bases and J shed 0 bases, with 11 bases lying between them. There are 15 residues in the CDR3. The CDR3 reads CASSQGTLANYGYTF. The CDR3 DNA reads as TGTGCCAGCAGCCAGGGGACATTAGCTAACTATGGCTACACCTTC.

The rearrangement joins TRBV29-1 to TRBJ2-3, with a weak D call TRBD2 (6 bases). Germline loops: CDR1 SQVTM, CDR2 ANQGSEA. With 7 bases removed from V and 2 bases from J, the gap between germline ends came to 19 bases. The CDR3 is made up of 15 amino acids. The CDR3 region is CSAGRRGSNTDTQYF. CDR3 sequence (DNA): TGCAGCGCTGGGAGGAGGGGTAGCAACACAGATACGCAGTATTTT.

The rearrangement uses TRBV20-1 and TRBJ2-5; no clear D gene. TRBJ2-7 explains the end of the DNA better; the J call may be wrong. CDR1 is DFQATT and CDR2 is SNEGSKA in the germline V gene (reference sequence). This CDR3 contains 13 residues. The CDR3 DNA is TGCAGTGCTAGCGCTCTACTTCTACTCGAGCAGTACTTC. It specifies CSASALLLLEQYF.

V usage is TRBV20-1 and J usage is TRBJ2-3, with TRBD1 matching over 9 bases. This CDR3 spans 16 amino acids. J gave up 6 bases and V 4 bases, and 14 bases lay outside the gene matches. Germline V gene sequence: CDR1 DFQATT, CDR2 SNEGSKA (reference sequence). DNA of the CDR3: TGCAGTGCTAAGGGCGGACACAGGGGGCCGCGGGATACGCAGTATTTT. This encodes CSAKGGHRGPRDTQYF.

This clonotype was observed a few times. The CDR3 reads CASSLSQGAMGEQYF. Here the CDR3 DNA reads TGTGCCAGCAGTTTATCACAGGGGGCGATGGGAGAGCAGTACTTC. The rearrangement joins TRBV28 to TRBJ2-7, with TRBD1 matching over 9 bases. Germline CDR1 reads MDHEN; CDR2 reads SYDVKM. The CDR3 length is 15 residues. V trimming: 1 base; J trimming: 7 bases; junction bases outside the gene matches: 8.

This clonotype has a handful of counts. This chain connects TRBV7-9 to TRBJ2-5; tentative D call: TRBD1 (6 bases). The CDR3 runs 14 residues. In germline, CDR1 is SEHNR, CDR2 FQNEAQ (reference sequence). The V and J ends lost 5 bases and 0 bases respectively, with 10 bases between them. CDR3 protein: CASSGGQDQETQYF. CDR3 nucleotides: TGTGCCAGCAGCGGGGGCCAGGACCAAGAGACCCAGTACTTC.

This clonotype was counted only a few times. This chain uses TRBV3-1 with TRBJ1-1; D perhaps matches TRBD1 (5 bases). Germline-derived CDR1 and CDR2 are LGHDT and YNNKEL (reference sequence). This CDR3 spans 15 amino acids. V gave up 4 bases and J gave up 4 bases, with 16 bases separating them. CDR3 protein: CASSLGEGGGTEAFF. The CDR3 DNA reads as TGTGCCAGCAGCCTAGGGGAGGGCGGGGGCACTGAAGCTTTCTTT.

The V and J genes are TRBV4-1 and TRBJ1-5; 7 bases line up with TRBD1. Germline values: CDR1 MGHRA, CDR2 YSYEKL. V gave up 0 bases and J gave up 0 bases; unmatched junction bases: 2. The CDR3 loop spans 16 amino acids. Here the CDR3 reads CASSQDRDSSNQPQHF. CDR3 sequence (DNA): TGCGCCAGCAGCCAAGATCGGGACAGTAGCAATCAGCCCCAGCATTTT.

This sequence joins TRBV27 and TRBJ2-7; 7 bases align to TRBD2. This CDR3 region has 17 residues. CDR1 and CDR2 (germline): MNHEY, SMNVEV (reference sequence). The junction had 13 bases not matched to a gene; V was cut back by 4 bases and J by 1 base. CDR3 amino acids: CASSSYRGVLQSYEQYF. The CDR3 DNA follows: TGTGCCAGCAGTTCGTATCGGGGGGTTTTACAGTCCTACGAGCAGTACTTC.

CDR3 protein: CASSGQGNSGANVLTF. The CDR3 DNA follows: TGTGCCAGCAGCGGACAGGGTAACTCTGGGGCCAACGTCCTGACTTTC. The J gene is TRBJ2-6, the V gene TRBV9, with TRBD1 matching 7 bases. The trim removed 3 bases at V and 0 bases at J, leaving 3 bases unmatched. The CDR3 loop spans 16 amino acids. Germline CDR1 and CDR2: SGDLS and YYNGEE. The entire variable domain, with the rest obtained from reference TRBV9 and TRBJ2-6, is as follows: DSGVTQTPKHLITATGQRVTLRCSPRSGDLSVYWYQQSLDQGLQFLIQYYNGEERAKGNILERFSAQQFPDLHSELNLSSLELGDSALYFCASSGQGNSGANVLTFGAGSRLTVL.

This clonotype has just a few counts. The J gene is TRBJ2-3, the V gene TRBV7-2, with a weak D call TRBD1 (6 bases). The CDR3 sequence is 14 residues long. Germline V gene data show CDR1 as SGHTA and CDR2 as FQGNSA. Trimming took off 8 bases at V and 0 bases at J, with 12 bases between the two ends. CDR3 nucleotide sequence: TGTGCCAGCCGAAGGGGGTTGAGCACAGATACGCAGTATTTT. It specifies CASRRGLSTDTQYF.

This clonotype was found a few times. The chain links TRBV7-2 to TRBJ1-5, with 12 bases fitting TRBD1. The V and J ends lost 3 bases and 1 base, in that order; junction bases with no gene match: 4. Germline loops: CDR1 SGHTA, CDR2 FQGNSA. The CDR3 is 17 amino acids. The CDR3 DNA sequence: TGTGCCAGCAGCTTCGGGACAGGGGGCGGGAGCAATCAGCCCCAGCATTTT. Protein: CASSFGTGGGSNQPQHF.

This clonotype was observed a few times. The V call is TRBV21-1, the J call TRBJ2-1; the table's D call, TRBD1, has no DNA check behind it. TRBV21-1 is flagged as a pseudogene. The length of the CDR3 is 15 residues. DNA of the CDR3: TGTGCCAGCAGCCAAACAGGGGTCTCCTACAATGAGCAGTTCTTC. Translated, it gives CASSQTGVSYNEQFF.

The table lists this clonotype with many counts. The chain is built from TRBV10-3 and TRBJ2-5, with 7 nucleotides matching TRBD1. The CDR3 sequence is 13 residues long. Unmatched junction bases numbered 4, after V lost 6 bases and J lost 3 bases. Germline values: CDR1 ENHRY, CDR2 SYGVKD. CDR3 residues: CAISTGTEETQYF. For the CDR3, the DNA is TGTGCCATCAGCACCGGGACAGAAGAGACCCAGTACTTC.